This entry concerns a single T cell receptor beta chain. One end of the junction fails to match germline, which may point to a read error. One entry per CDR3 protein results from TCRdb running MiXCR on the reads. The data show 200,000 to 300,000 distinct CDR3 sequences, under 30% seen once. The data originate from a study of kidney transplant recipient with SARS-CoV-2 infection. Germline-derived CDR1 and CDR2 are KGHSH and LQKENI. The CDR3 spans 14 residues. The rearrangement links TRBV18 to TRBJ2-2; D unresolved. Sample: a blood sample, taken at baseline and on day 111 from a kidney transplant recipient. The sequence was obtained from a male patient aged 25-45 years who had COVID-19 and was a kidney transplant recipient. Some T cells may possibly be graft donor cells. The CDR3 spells CASPPMENTGELFF. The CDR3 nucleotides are TGTGCCAGCCCACCAATGGAAAACACCGGGGAGCTGTTTTTT.